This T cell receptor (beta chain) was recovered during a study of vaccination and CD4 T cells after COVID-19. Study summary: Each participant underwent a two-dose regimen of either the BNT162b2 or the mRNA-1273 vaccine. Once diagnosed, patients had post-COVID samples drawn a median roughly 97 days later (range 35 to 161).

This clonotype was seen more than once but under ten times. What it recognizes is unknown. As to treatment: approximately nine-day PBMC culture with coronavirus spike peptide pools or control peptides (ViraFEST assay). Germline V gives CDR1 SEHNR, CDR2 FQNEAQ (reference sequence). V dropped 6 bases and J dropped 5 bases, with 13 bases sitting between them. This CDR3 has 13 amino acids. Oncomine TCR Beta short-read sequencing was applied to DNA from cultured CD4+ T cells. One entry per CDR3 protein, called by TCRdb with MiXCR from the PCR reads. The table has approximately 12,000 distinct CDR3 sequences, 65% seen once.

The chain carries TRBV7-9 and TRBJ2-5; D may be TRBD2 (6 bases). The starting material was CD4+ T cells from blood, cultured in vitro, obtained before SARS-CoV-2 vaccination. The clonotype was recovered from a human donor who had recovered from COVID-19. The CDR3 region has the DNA TGTGCCAGCAGATTACTAGCTCTCGAGACCCAGTACTTC. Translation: CASRLLALETQYF.